This T cell receptor (beta chain) was observed in a study of T cell responses to AZD1222 COVID-19 vaccine (dated by TCRdb to the early 2020s). Study-wide context: A total of 233 trial participants underwent TCR sequencing, of whom 207 had received two doses of AZD1222 and around 25 had received two doses of the MenACWY control vaccine. Trial participants were enrolled into age subgroups of 18-55, 56-69 and 70-plus years, which contained around 150, 28 and 57 TCR-sequenced participants, respectively.

The sample's time point label, decoded: about 28 days (+/-7) after the second vaccine dose. AZD1222 recipients whose second dose came at about 4 weeks and those whose second dose came at about 12 weeks were combined into one group, since spike-specific TCR depth and breadth did not differ between the two schedules. The vaccinee samples were drawn from two UK trials, COV001 and COV002, one of which was a single-blind randomized controlled phase 2/3 trial testing AZD1222 (ChAdOx1 nCoV-19) in healthy adults. For TCRbeta chain sequencing, PBMC samples were collected from trial participants at day 0 and at day 28 after the second dose. Trimming costs V 4 bases and J 4 bases, and their ends lie 9 bases apart. The CDR3 goes from the cysteine to the phenylalanine over 13 residues. The retained sequence is limited to the CDR3, 39 bases, with the frame set at the first base. The germline V gene (reference sequence) supplies CDR1 SGHNT and CDR2 YYREEE.

Details on this clone: Its specific antigen is unknown. Base qualities were left out, and no much larger clone turns up one base away.

Overall study results and their limits: After two AZD1222 doses, both the breadth and the depth of spike-specific TCRs were significantly higher than at day 0 and than in MenACWY recipients. Participants were mostly white British, with more females than males. The authors suggested clonal diversity may have been underestimated. Reportedly, close to half of the unique spike-specific TCRs recognized epitopes lying outside the regions that are mutated in the B.1.351 and B.1.1.7 variants. CD4 TCRs associated with the vaccine covered the entire spike protein, and the dominant responses were in regions 160-218 and 743-854. Only six or seven AZD1222 recipients were SARS-CoV-2 seropositive at baseline, limiting conclusions about previously exposed vaccinees. Because no samples from the day 14 peak response were available, repertoires could be characterized only after the peak T cell response. The 56-69-year group was small, and its depth increase did not reach significance, likely because of low power.

The CDR3 regions of human TCRbeta chains were analyzed by immunosequencing. On the study's bioinformatics: TCRs in the repertoires were compared against a reference library of SARS-CoV-2-specific TCRs that had been generated with the MIRA antigen-specificity platform. Breadth was defined as the fraction of unique TCRs that were SARS-CoV-2-associated, and depth was defined as the fraction of total T cells that were SARS-CoV-2-associated. Using the MIRA data, each spike-specific TCR was assigned both to the spike region to which the TCR was reactive and to a CD4 or CD8 class. Log10-transformed breadth and depth values were compared by one-way ANOVA with Sidak's multiple comparisons tests. TCRdb mirrors the immuneACCESS table, restricted to in-frame sequences. Some clones are absent from its copies; in checked studies, under half trace to an unresolved V gene, and the reason for the others is unknown. The V and J calls and clone size were taken over from that table, and D and trimming were inferred from the DNA. The sample data list fewer than 120,000 clones, and 85% to 95% of these were observed just once. The top ten constitute about 3% of the sample.

Rearrangement joined TRBV5-4 to TRBJ1-5; tentative D gene TRBD1, with 5 bases matching. The sequence came from an adult who received the AZD1222 COVID-19 vaccine. The sample consisted of peripheral blood, taken 28 days after the second AZD1222 dose. The CDR3 loop reads CASSRGGNQPQHF. Read as DNA, the sequence is TGTGCCAGCAGCCGGGGGGGTAATCAGCCCCAGCATTTT.